Included here is one TCR beta chain sequence, with context. Vbeta (60) and Jbeta (13) primers were used in the PCR. Sequenced by immunoSEQ multiplex PCR; TCRdb stores in-frame clones only, minus some. The sample has more than 150,000 clones; 84% are singletons. The data were taken from a study of cytomegalovirus exposure and HLA in healthy donors. The receptor comes from a boy younger than 18 in good health and CMV-seronegative. The specimen was PBMCs.

CDR3 DNA sequence: TGTGCCAGCAGCTTACAAGGGGATAGGACCGGGGAGCTGTTTTTT. The encoded protein is CASSLQGDRTGELFF. The rearrangement joins TRBV7-3 to TRBJ2-2, with TRBD1 as a possible D gene (5 bases). Germline V lookup: CDR1 SGHTA, CDR2 FQGTGA. The CDR3 is made up of 15 amino acids. V lost 2 bases and J lost 5, with 12 bases in between.